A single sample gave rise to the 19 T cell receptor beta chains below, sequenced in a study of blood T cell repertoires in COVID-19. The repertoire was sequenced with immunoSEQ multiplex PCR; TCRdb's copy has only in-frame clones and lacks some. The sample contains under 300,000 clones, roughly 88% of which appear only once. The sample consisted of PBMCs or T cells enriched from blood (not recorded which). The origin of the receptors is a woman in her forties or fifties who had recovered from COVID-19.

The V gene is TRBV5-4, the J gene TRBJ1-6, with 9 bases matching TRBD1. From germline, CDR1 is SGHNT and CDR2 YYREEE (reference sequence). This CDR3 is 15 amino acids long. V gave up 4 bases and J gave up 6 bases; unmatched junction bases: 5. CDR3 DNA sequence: TGTGCCAGCAGCCAAACAGGGGGCGGTAATTCACCCCTCCACTTT. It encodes CASSQTGGGNSPLHF.

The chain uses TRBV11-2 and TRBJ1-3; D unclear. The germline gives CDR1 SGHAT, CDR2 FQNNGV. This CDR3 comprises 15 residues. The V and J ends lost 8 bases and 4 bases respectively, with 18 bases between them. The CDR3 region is CASLDLGVRGNTIYF. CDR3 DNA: TGTGCCAGCCTCGATCTCGGGGTGAGAGGAAACACCATATATTTT.

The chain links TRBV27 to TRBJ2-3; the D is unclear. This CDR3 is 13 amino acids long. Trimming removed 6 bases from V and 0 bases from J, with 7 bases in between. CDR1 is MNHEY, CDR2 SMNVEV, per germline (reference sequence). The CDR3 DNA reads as TGTGCCAGCAGGGTCTATAGCACAGATACGCAGTATTTT. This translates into CASRVYSTDTQYF.

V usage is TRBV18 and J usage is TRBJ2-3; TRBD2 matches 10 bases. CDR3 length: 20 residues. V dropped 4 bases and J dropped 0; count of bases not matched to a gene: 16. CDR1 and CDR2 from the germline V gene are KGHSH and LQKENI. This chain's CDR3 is CASSLRGLAPDDPSTDTQYF. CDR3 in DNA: TGTGCCAGCTCACTTAGGGGACTAGCGCCCGACGACCCTAGCACAGATACGCAGTATTTT. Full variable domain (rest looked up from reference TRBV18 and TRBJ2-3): NAGVMQNPRHLVRRRGQEARLRCSPMKGHSHVYWYRQLPEEGLKFMVYLQKENIIDESGMPKERFSAEFPKEGPSILRIQQVVRGDSAAYFCASSLRGLAPDDPSTDTQYFGPGTRLTVL.

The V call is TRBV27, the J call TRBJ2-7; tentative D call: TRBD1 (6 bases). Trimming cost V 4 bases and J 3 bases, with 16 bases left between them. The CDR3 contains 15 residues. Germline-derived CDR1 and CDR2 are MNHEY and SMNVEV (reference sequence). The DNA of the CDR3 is TGTGCCAGCAGTTCAAGACAGGTCCTCAGCTACGAGCAGTACTTC. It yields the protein CASSSRQVLSYEQYF.

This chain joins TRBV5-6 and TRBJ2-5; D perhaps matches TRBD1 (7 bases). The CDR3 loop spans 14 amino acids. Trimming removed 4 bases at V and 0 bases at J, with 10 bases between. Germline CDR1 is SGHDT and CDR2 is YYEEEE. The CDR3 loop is CASSPGGYQETQYF. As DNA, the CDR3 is TGTGCCAGCAGCCCAGGGGGGTACCAAGAGACCCAGTACTTC.

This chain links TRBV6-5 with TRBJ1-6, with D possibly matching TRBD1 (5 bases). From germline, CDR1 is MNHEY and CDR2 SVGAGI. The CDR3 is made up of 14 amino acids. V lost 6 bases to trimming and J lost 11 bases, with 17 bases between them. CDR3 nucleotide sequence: TGTGCCAGCAGCCTGACAGAGTTCGGCACACCCCTCCACTTT. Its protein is CASSLTEFGTPLHF.

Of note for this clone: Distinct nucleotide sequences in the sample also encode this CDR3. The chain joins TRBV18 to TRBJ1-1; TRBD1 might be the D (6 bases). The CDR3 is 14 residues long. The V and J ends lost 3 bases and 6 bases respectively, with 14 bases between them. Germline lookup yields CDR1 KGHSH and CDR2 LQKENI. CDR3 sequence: CASSPGGGASEAFF. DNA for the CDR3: TGTGCCAGCTCACCGGGAGGGGGGGCCTCTGAAGCTTTCTTT.

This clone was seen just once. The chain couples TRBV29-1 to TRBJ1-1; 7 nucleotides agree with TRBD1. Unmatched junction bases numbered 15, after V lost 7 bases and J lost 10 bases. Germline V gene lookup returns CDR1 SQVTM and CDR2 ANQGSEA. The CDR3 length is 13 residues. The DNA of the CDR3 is TGCAGCGGACGACAGGGATTGGGCATGGTAGCTTTCTTT. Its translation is CSGRQGLGMVAFF. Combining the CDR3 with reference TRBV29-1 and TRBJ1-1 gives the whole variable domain SAVISQKPSRDICQRGTSLTIQCQVDSQVTMMFWYRQQPGQSLTLIATANQGSEATYESGFVIDKFPISRPNLTFSTLTVSNMSPEDSSIYLCSGRQGLGMVAFFGQGTRLTVV.

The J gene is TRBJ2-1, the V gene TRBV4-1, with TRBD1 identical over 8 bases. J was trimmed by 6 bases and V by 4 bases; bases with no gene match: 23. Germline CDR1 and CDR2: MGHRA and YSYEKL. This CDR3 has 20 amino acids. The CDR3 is CASSRGTGRLLTTWTNEQFF. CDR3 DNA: TGCGCCAGCAGCCGCGGGACAGGTCGCCTTTTAACAACGTGGACCAATGAGCAGTTCTTC.

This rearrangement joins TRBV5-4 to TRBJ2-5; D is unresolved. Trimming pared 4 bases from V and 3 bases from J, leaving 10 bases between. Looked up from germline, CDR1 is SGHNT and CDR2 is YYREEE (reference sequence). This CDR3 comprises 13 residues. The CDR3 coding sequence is TGTGCCAGCAGCCTCAACAGCAAAGAGACCCAGTACTTC. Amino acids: CASSLNSKETQYF.

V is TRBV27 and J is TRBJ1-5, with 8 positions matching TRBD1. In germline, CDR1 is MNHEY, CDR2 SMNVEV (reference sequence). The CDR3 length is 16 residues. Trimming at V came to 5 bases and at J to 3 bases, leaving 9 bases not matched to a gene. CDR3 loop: CASSPKTGVFNQPQHF. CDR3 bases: TGTGCCAGCAGTCCCAAGACAGGGGTTTTCAATCAGCCCCAGCATTTT.

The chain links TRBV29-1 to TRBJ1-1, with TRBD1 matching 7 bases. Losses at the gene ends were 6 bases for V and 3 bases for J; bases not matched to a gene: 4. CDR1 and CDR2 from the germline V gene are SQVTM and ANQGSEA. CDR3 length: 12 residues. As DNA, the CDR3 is TGCAGCGTACGCAGGGGGGACACTGAAGCTTTCTTT. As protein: CSVRRGDTEAFF.

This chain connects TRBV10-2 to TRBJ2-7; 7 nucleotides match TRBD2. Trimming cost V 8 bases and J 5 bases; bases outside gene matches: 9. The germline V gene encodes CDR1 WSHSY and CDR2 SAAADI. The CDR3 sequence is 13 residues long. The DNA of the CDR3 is TGCGCCAGCGAAGGAGCGGGACCTGACGAGCAGTACTTC. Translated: CASEGAGPDEQYF.

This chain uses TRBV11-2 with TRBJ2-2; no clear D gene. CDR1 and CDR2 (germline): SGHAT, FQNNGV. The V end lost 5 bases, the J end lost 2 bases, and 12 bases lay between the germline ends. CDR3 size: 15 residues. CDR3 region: CASSLALSNTGELFF. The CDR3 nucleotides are TGTGCCAGCAGCCTCGCGCTTTCTAACACCGGGGAGCTGTTTTTT.

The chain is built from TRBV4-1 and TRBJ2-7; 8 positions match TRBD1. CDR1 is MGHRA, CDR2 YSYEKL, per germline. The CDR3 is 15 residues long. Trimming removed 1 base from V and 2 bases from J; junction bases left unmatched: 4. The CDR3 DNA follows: TGCGCCAGCAGCCAAGGGACAGGGTCGCCCTACGAGCAGTACTTC. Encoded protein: CASSQGTGSPYEQYF.

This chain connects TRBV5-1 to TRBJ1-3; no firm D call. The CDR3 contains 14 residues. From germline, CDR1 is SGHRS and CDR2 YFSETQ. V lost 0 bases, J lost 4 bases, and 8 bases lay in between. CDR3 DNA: TGCGCCAGCAGCTTGGAAGCGGACGGAAACACCATATATTTT. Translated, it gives CASSLEADGNTIYF.

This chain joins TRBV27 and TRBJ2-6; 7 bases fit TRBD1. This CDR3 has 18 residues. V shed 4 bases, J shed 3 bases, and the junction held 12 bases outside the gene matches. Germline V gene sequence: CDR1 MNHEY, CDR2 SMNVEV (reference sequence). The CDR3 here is CASSSLTRGRSGANVLTF. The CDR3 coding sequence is TGTGCCAGCAGTTCTCTGACAAGGGGGCGCAGTGGGGCCAACGTCCTGACTTTC.

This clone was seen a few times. The CDR3 DNA reads TGTGCCAGTAGAAAATCGGACACTAACACCGGGGAGCTGTTTTTT. Protein sequence: CASRKSDTNTGELFF. The chain joins TRBV19 to TRBJ2-2; tentatively, D is TRBD1 (5 bases). Germline loops: CDR1 LNHDA, CDR2 SQIVND (reference sequence). Trimming left V 6 bases short and J 2 bases short, with 13 bases between. The CDR3 length is 15 residues.